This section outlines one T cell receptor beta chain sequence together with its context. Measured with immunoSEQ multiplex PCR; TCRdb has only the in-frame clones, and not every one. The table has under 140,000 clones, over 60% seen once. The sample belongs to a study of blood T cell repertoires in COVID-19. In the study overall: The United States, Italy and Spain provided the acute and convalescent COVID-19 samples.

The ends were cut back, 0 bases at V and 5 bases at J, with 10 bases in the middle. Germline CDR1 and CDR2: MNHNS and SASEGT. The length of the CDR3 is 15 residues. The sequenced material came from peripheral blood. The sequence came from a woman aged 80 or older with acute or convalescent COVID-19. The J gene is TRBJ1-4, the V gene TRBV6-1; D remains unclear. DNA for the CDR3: TGTGCCAGCAGTGAAGCGCAGGCGAAAAATGAAAAACTGTTTTTT. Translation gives CASSEAQAKNEKLFF.